The 20 T cell receptor beta chains presented below share a single source sample, sequenced in a study of CD8 T cells in ankylosing spondylitis. General study findings and limits: A TCR beta motif of several highly homologous variants appeared characteristic of ankylosing spondylitis blood.

Their target antigens are unknown. TCRdb itself ran the 5' RACE reads through MiXCR, one entry per CDR3 protein. The data contain under 950,000 distinct CDR3 sequences, around a fifth of them singletons. The sample consisted of blood, either unsorted or a sorted T cell fraction (not recorded which). These receptor sequences come from a male donor with ankylosing spondylitis.

This clonotype occurred a few times. The chain uses TRBV20-1 and TRBJ2-7, with D tentatively TRBD2 (6 bases). The V and J ends lost 0 bases and 1 base respectively, with 10 bases between them. This CDR3 is built from 14 residues. Germline CDR1 and CDR2: DFQATT and SNEGSKA (reference sequence). The CDR3 DNA is TGCAGTGCTAGAGATGCGGGACGGTCCTACGAGCAGTACTTC. This codes for CSARDAGRSYEQYF.

The chain links TRBV28 to TRBJ2-5; 7 bases line up with TRBD2. J gave up 1 base and V 2 bases, and 4 bases lay outside the gene matches. This CDR3 comprises 15 residues. Germline V gene lookup returns CDR1 MDHEN and CDR2 SYDVKM. Here the CDR3 DNA reads TGTGCCAGCAGTTTACAACTAGCGTCCCAAGAGACCCAGTACTTC. Translating it yields CASSLQLASQETQYF.

J is TRBJ2-3 and V is TRBV20-1; 7 bases align to TRBD2. With 5 bases clipped from V and 2 bases from J, the junction kept 7 bases outside the gene matches. Germline lookup yields CDR1 DFQATT and CDR2 SNEGSKA (reference sequence). This CDR3 is 14 amino acids long. The CDR3 region is CSAASGADTDTQYF. The DNA for the CDR3 is TGCAGTGCTGCCAGCGGGGCCGACACAGATACGCAGTATTTT.

This clonotype was seen a handful of times. V is TRBV12-3 or TRBV12-4 and J is TRBJ2-1, with 8 bases identical to TRBD2. The junction had 5 bases not matched to a gene; V was cut back by 7 bases and J by 0 bases. The CDR3 length is 15 residues. CDR3 amino acids: CASISGGVSYNEQFF. The DNA of the CDR3 is TGTGCCAGCATCTCGGGGGGGGTCTCCTACAATGAGCAGTTCTTC.

This clonotype has only a few counts. The chain is built from TRBV7-6 and TRBJ2-5, with 13 bases aligning to TRBD2. Losses at the gene ends were 3 bases for V and 7 bases for J; bases not matched to a gene: 2. Germline CDR1 is SGHVS and CDR2 is FNYEAQ. This CDR3 spans 14 amino acids. CDR3 sequence: CASSFTSGRGTQYF. CDR3 DNA: TGTGCCAGCAGCTTTACTAGCGGGAGGGGGACCCAGTACTTC.

This clonotype has only a few counts. The genes are TRBV24-1 and TRBJ1-1; no firm D call. This CDR3 region has 16 residues. V dropped 9 bases and J dropped 6 bases, with 25 bases sitting between them. Germline V gene lookup returns CDR1 KGHDR and CDR2 SFDVKD. The CDR3 DNA is TGTGCCACCCGAATCGGGTTGGGCATGAAATCGGCTGAAGCTTTCTTT. Protein: CATRIGLGMKSAEAFF.

This clonotype has more than one count but fewer than ten. The chain recombines TRBV5-1 with TRBJ1-4, with D tentatively TRBD1 (5 bases). The CDR3 has 15 amino acids. Germline V gene lookup returns CDR1 SGHRS and CDR2 YFSETQ. V was pared by 4 bases and J by 7 bases, with 17 bases between. CDR3: CASSVTGTSGEKLFF. CDR3 in DNA: TGCGCCAGCAGCGTCACCGGGACGAGTGGTGAAAAACTGTTTTTT. Complete variable domain (other parts from reference TRBV5-1 and TRBJ1-4): KAGVTQTPRYLIKTRGQQVTLSCSPISGHRSVSWYQQTPGQGLQFLFEYFSETQRNKGNFPGRFSGRQFSNSRSEMNVSTLELGDSALYLCASSVTGTSGEKLFFGSGTQLSVL.

CDR3 in DNA: TGCAGTGCTAAAGACCCTAGCAGTTCAGATACGCAGTATTTT. Its translation is CSAKDPSSSDTQYF. The chain uses TRBV20-1 and TRBJ2-3, with a weak D call TRBD2 (5 bases). Germline loops: CDR1 DFQATT, CDR2 SNEGSKA (reference sequence). Trimming took off 4 bases at V and 4 bases at J, with 15 bases between the two ends. CDR3 size: 14 residues.

This clonotype was observed many times. V gene TRBV7-2 combines with J gene TRBJ2-5; weak D call: TRBD2 (5 bases). Germline assignment: CDR1 SGHTA and CDR2 FQGNSA. The CDR3 is 13 amino acids. The V end was cut by 2 bases, the J end by 5 bases, with 9 bases between. The CDR3 reads CASSLKREETQYF. The CDR3 nucleotides read TGTGCCAGCAGCTTAAAGAGGGAGGAGACCCAGTACTTC.

This clonotype was seen only a few times. This chain joins TRBV12-3 or TRBV12-4 and TRBJ1-1; D might be TRBD1 (5 bases). This CDR3 is 12 amino acids long. V lost 6 bases, J lost 7 bases, and 12 bases lay in between. This CDR3 reads CASREQGSEAFF. DNA of the CDR3: TGTGCCAGCAGAGAGCAGGGTAGTGAAGCTTTCTTT.

The V call is TRBV9, the J call TRBJ2-7; TRBD2 matches 8 bases. Trimming at V came to 3 bases and at J to 9 bases, leaving 8 bases not matched to a gene. This CDR3 spans 13 amino acids. Germline lookup yields CDR1 SGDLS and CDR2 YYNGEE. This CDR3 is CASSAGGGSGQYF. As DNA, the CDR3 is TGTGCCAGCAGCGCGGGGGGGGGTTCAGGGCAGTACTTC.

This clonotype was recorded at least ten times. The rearrangement uses TRBV2 and TRBJ1-3; D unclear. Trimming stripped 7 bases from V and 4 bases from J, with 11 bases between. The germline V gene encodes CDR1 SNHLY and CDR2 FYNNEI. This CDR3 is 13 amino acids long. CDR3 in DNA: TGTGCCAGCAAGGACGCAGCGGGAAACACCATATATTTT. Protein product: CASKDAAGNTIYF.

The chain combines TRBV4-1 with TRBJ2-3; no definite D call. This CDR3 is built from 14 residues. Germline values: CDR1 MGHRA, CDR2 YSYEKL. V dropped 3 bases and J dropped 4 bases, with 11 bases sitting between them. The CDR3 reads CASSQILLSDTQYF. The CDR3, as DNA: TGCGCCAGCAGCCAGATACTACTGTCAGATACGCAGTATTTT.

This chain uses TRBV20-1 with TRBJ1-5; D remains unclear. The germline gives CDR1 DFQATT, CDR2 SNEGSKA (reference sequence). V lost 6 bases to trimming and J lost 3 bases, with 9 bases between them. The CDR3 length is 12 residues. The CDR3 DNA reads TGCAGTGCCCAGGAATACAATCAGCCCCAGCATTTT. Its translation is CSAQEYNQPQHF.

The chain combines TRBV25-1 with TRBJ2-7; D call uncertain. The CDR3 runs 12 residues. The ends were cut back, 6 bases at V and 6 bases at J, with 12 bases in the middle. Germline V gives CDR1 MGHDK, CDR2 SYGVNS. CDR3 nucleotides: TGTGCCAGCAGCCAGTTGGGGTTCGAGCAGTACTTC. Translation gives CASSQLGFEQYF.

The rearrangement joins TRBV6-5 to TRBJ1-2; 7 bases are shared with TRBD1. Germline V lookup: CDR1 MNHEY, CDR2 SVGAGI. Trimming took 6 bases from V and 8 from J; bases not matched to a gene: 3. This CDR3 contains 11 residues. The CDR3 nucleotides read TGTGCCAGCAGCCCGGGACAGGGCTACACCTTC. This sequence encodes CASSPGQGYTF.

This clonotype was observed a few times. Compared with germline, one end of the junction differs, possibly owing to a read error. V usage is TRBV6-1 and J usage is TRBJ2-7; 11 bases are shared with TRBD2. This CDR3 spans 15 amino acids. Germline CDR1 reads MNHNS; CDR2 reads SASEGT. This chain's CDR3 is CASSDLAGGSYEQYF. CDR3 DNA sequence: TGCGCCAGCAGTGATCTAGCGGGAGGCTCCTACGAGCAGTACTTC.

This clonotype was observed at least ten times. The chain has TRBV29-1 and TRBJ2-3, with D possibly matching TRBD2 (6 bases). The germline V gene encodes CDR1 SQVTM and CDR2 ANQGSEA. V was trimmed by 4 bases and J by 8 bases, leaving 19 bases between them. The length of the CDR3 is 14 residues. The CDR3 nucleotides read TGCAGCGTTGTACCGGACTACTCCACGGGTACGCAGTATTTT. Protein: CSVVPDYSTGTQYF.

Only a few counts were recorded for this clonotype. This sequence joins TRBV2 and TRBJ1-1; 8 nucleotides line up with TRBD1. Germline V gene sequence: CDR1 SNHLY, CDR2 FYNNEI. The CDR3 consists of 14 residues. V lost 10 bases, J lost 4 bases, and 11 bases stayed unmatched. CDR3 in amino acids: CAIGRGGTGTEAFF. The CDR3 nucleotides are TGTGCCATCGGGAGGGGTGGGACAGGCACTGAAGCTTTCTTT.

The J gene is TRBJ1-1, the V gene TRBV12-3 or TRBV12-4; D perhaps matches TRBD1 (6 bases). CDR3 length: 13 amino acids. V lost 6 bases and J lost 5, with 13 bases in between. CDR3 DNA sequence: TGTGCCAGCAGGGACAGTGTAGGGACTGAAGCTTTCTTT. This translates into CASRDSVGTEAFF.